The entry that follows covers one T cell receptor (beta chain) sequence. Its antigen is undetermined. Assay: immunoSEQ multiplex PCR; the TCRdb copy retains only in-frame clones and omits some. Of over 45,000 clones in the sample, around 92% were seen once. V was cut by 0 bases and J by 4 bases, with 8 bases left in between. Germline values: CDR1 SGDLS, CDR2 YYNGEE. The CDR3 runs 13 residues. This record comes from a study of T cell responses to AZD1222 COVID-19 vaccine. Study-wide results and caveats: Mapped onto spike, vaccine-associated CD4 TCRs spanned it and were dominant at 160-218 and 743-854.

This clonotype was obtained from an adult in good health. Sequenced here: peripheral blood, sampled on day 0 of AZD1222 vaccination. This chain connects TRBV9 to TRBJ2-7; D is unclear. The CDR3 protein is CASSVAPRYEQYF. The CDR3 DNA reads as TGTGCCAGCAGCGTAGCCCCCAGATACGAGCAGTACTTC.